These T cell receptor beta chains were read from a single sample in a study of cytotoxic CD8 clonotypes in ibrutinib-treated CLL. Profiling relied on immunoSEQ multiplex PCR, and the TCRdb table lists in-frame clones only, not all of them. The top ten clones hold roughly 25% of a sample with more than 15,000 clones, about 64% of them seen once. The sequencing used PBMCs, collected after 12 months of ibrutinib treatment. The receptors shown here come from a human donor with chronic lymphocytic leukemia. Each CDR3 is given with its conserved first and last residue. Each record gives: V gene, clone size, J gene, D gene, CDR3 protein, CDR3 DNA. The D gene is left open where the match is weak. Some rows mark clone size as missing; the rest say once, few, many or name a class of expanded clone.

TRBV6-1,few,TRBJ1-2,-,CASSGRTANYGYTF,TGTGCCAGCAGTGGCCGGACAGCCAACTATGGCTACACCTTC
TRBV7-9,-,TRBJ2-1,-,CATGTFNEQFF,TGTGCCACCGGGACTTTCAATGAGCAGTTCTTC
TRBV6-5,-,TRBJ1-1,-,CASNNRWTEAFF,TGTGCCAGCAACAATCGGTGGACTGAAGCTTTCTTT
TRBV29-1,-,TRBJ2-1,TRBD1,CSVNDRGAGEQFF,TGCAGCGTTAACGACAGGGGGGCCGGTGAGCAGTTCTTC
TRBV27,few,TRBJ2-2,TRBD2,CASSGTGGTGELFF,TGTGCCAGCAGTGGAACGGGAGGAACCGGGGAGCTGTTTTTT
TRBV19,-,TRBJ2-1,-,CATGTLGEQFF,TGTGCCACGGGCACTCTAGGTGAGCAGTTCTTC
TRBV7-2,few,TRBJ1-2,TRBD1,CASSPDRDAGYTF,TGTGCCAGCAGCCCGGACAGGGATGCTGGCTACACCTTC
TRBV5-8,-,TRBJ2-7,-,CASSLEDNSYEQYF,TGTGCCAGCAGCTTGGAAGATAACTCCTACGAGCAGTACTTC
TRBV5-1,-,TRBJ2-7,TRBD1,CASSYPSGQGAYEQYF,TGCGCCAGCAGCTACCCATCGGGACAGGGTGCGTACGAGCAGTACTTC
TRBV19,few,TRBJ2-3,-,CASRDLDRSYTDTQYF,TGTGCCAGTAGAGACTTGGACAGATCGTACACAGATACGCAGTATTTT
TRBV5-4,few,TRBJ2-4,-,CASSIRENIQYF,TGTGCCAGCAGCATCAGGGAAAACATTCAGTACTTC
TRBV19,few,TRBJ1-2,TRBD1,CASSGSTGGYGYTF,TGTGCCAGTAGTGGTTCGACAGGGGGCTATGGCTACACCTTC
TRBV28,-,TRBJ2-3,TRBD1,CASRLFGSTGTGYTDTQYF,TGTGCCAGCAGGCTTTTTGGGTCGACCGGGACAGGGTACACAGATACGCAGTATTTT
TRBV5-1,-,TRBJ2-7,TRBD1,CASSLEGQGEYEQYF,TGCGCCAGCAGCTTGGAAGGACAGGGTGAATACGAGCAGTACTTC
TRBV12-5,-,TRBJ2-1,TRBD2,CASGSSSGGHNEQFF,TGTGCTAGTGGTTCCTCTAGCGGGGGGCACAATGAGCAGTTCTTC
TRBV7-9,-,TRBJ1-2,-,CASSSQTDLGYTF,TGTGCCAGCAGCTCTCAGACGGACTTAGGCTACACCTTC
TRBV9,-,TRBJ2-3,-,CASSPGGTDTQYF,TGTGCCAGCAGCCCCGGGGGCACAGATACGCAGTATTTT
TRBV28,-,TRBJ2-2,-,CASSLGGNSPTGELFF,TGTGCCAGCAGTTTAGGGGGGAATAGCCCCACCGGGGAGCTGTTTTTT
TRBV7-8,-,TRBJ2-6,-,CASSSSSGANVLTF,TGTGCCAGCAGCTCGAGCTCTGGGGCCAACGTCCTGACTTTC
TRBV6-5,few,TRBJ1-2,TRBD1,CASSAGTGGYYGYTF,TGTGCCAGCAGTGCCGGGACAGGGGGCTACTATGGCTACACCTTC
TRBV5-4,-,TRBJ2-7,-,CASSFSYHEQYF,TGTGCCAGCAGCTTTAGTTACCACGAGCAGTACTTC
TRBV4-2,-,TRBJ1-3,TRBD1,CASSPQGFGNTIYF,TGTGCCAGCAGCCCACAGGGGTTTGGAAACACCATATATTTT
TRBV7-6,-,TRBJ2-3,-,CASSLSTLENQYF,TGTGCCAGCAGCTTAAGTACACTAGAAAATCAGTATTTT
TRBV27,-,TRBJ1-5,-,CASSLSSGVGSNQPQHF,TGTGCCAGCAGTTTATCCAGTGGGGTAGGGAGCAATCAGCCCCAGCATTTT
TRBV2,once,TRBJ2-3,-,CASTEDPGEESDTQYF,TGTGCCAGCACCGAGGACCCAGGGGAGGAATCAGATACGCAGTATTTT
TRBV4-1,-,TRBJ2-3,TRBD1,CASSPGTGADTQYF,TGCGCCAGCAGCCCCGGGACAGGGGCAGATACGCAGTATTTT
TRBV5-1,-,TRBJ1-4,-,CASSLGPATNEKLFF,TGCGCCAGCAGCTTGGGACCCGCAACTAATGAAAAACTGTTTTTT
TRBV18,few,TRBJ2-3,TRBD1,CASSGTGDRADTQYF,TGTGCCAGCTCCGGGACAGGGGATCGAGCAGATACGCAGTATTTT
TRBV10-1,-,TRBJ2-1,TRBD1,CASSSGQEGEQFF,TGCGCCAGCTCCTCGGGACAGGAGGGTGAGCAGTTCTTC
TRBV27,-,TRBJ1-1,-,CASSLFRGAEAFF,TGTGCCAGCAGTTTATTCCGGGGCGCGGAAGCTTTCTTT
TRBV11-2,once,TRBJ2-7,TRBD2,CASSQTAGAVYEQYF,TGTGCCAGCAGCCAAACAGCGGGAGCCGTCTACGAGCAGTACTTC
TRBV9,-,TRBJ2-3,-,CASSVLVGISTDTQYF,TGTGCCAGCAGCGTACTGGTAGGGATTAGCACAGATACGCAGTATTTT
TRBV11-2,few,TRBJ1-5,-,CASSPGVGFYSNQPQHF,TGTGCCAGCAGCCCCGGGGTGGGCTTCTATAGCAATCAGCCCCAGCATTTT
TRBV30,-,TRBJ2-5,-,CACGTLGTQYF,TGTGCCTGTGGGACCCTCGGGACCCAGTACTTC
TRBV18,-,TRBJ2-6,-,CASSTGSGANVLTF,TGTGCCAGCTCAACAGGGTCTGGGGCCAACGTCCTGACTTTC
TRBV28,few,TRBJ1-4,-,CASINPGDRGEKLFF,TGTGCCAGCATCAACCCGGGTGATCGGGGTGAAAAACTGTTTTTT
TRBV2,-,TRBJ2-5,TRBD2,CASGGEETQYF,TGTGCCAGCGGGGGGGAAGAGACCCAGTACTTC
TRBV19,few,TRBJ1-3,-,CASSIGTGSGNTIYF,TGTGCCAGTAGTATTGGGACCGGCTCTGGAAACACCATATATTTT
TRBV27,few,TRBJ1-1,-,CASSGASPNTEAFF,TGTGCCAGCAGTGGGGCAAGCCCGAACACTGAAGCTTTCTTT
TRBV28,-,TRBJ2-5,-,CASSFTIQETQYF,TGTGCCAGCAGTTTCACTATTCAAGAGACCCAGTACTTC
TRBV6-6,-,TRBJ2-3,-,CASSYTGGAQYF,TGTGCCAGCAGTTACACCGGAGGTGCGCAGTATTTT
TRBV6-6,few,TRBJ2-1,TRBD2,CASSYRAGGLEGEQFF,TGTGCCAGCAGTTACAGAGCGGGAGGGCTTGAGGGTGAGCAGTTCTTC
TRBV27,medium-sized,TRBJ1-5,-,CASGLSAYSNQPQHF,TGTGCCAGCGGGCTTTCAGCTTATAGCAATCAGCCCCAGCATTTT